This entry lists 9 T cell receptor beta chains sequenced from one sample in a study of blood T cells in healthy people across ages. With a J-beta primer mix and a sample-barcoded 5' primer, a second PCR ran about 7 to 12 cycles. MiXCR, applied by TCRdb to the 5' RACE reads, yields one record per CDR3 protein. The data show about 1.8 million distinct CDR3 sequences, 49% seen once. Input material: blood. The source is a woman between 40 and 50 years old in good health.

CDR3 amino acids: CASSPIRGPTGVGNEQYF. The CDR3 region has the DNA TGTGCCAGCTCACCAATCAGGGGTCCAACAGGGGTAGGGAACGAGCAGTACTTC. V and J are TRBV18 and TRBJ2-1; 7 bases match TRBD1. TRBJ2-7 explains the end of the DNA better; the J call may be wrong. This CDR3 region has 18 residues. Per the germline V gene, CDR1 is KGHSH and CDR2 is LQKENI.

The chain has TRBV4-3 and TRBJ1-2; D perhaps matches TRBD1 (5 bases). This CDR3 is 15 amino acids long. CDR1 and CDR2 (germline): LGHNA, YSLEER. V dropped 0 bases and J dropped 3 bases, with 11 bases sitting between them. CDR3 residues: CASSQESGADYGYTF. The CDR3 DNA sequence: TGCGCCAGCAGCCAAGAGAGCGGGGCAGACTATGGCTACACCTTC.

V usage is TRBV7-3 and J usage is TRBJ2-6, with TRBD1 as a possible D gene (5 bases). This CDR3 comprises 17 residues. Trimming pared 5 bases from V and 2 bases from J, leaving 16 bases between. Per the germline V gene, CDR1 is SGHTA and CDR2 is FQGTGA. This CDR3 is CASSPFMTATGANVLTF. DNA for the CDR3: TGTGCCAGCAGCCCCTTCATGACAGCCACTGGGGCCAACGTCCTGACTTTC.

This rearrangement joins TRBV20-1 to TRBJ2-3; 7 bases agree with TRBD2. CDR1 DFQATT and CDR2 SNEGSKA come from the germline V gene (reference sequence). V lost 3 bases, J lost 4 bases, and 4 bases stayed unmatched. The CDR3 totals 13 residues. This chain's CDR3 is CSASGGYSDTQYF. The CDR3 DNA reads as TGCAGTGCTAGCGGGGGGTATTCAGATACGCAGTATTTT.

This clonotype was counted between two and nine times. The rearrangement links TRBV18 to TRBJ2-5; no clear D gene. V lost 3 bases and J lost 3, with 5 bases in between. Germline CDR1 is KGHSH and CDR2 is LQKENI. The CDR3 sequence is 12 residues long. The CDR3 loop is CASSPKEETQYF. Here the CDR3 DNA reads TGTGCCAGCTCACCGAAAGAAGAGACCCAGTACTTC. Filled out from reference TRBV18 and TRBJ2-5, the complete variable domain reads NAGVMQNPRHLVRRRGQEARLRCSPMKGHSHVYWYRQLPEEGLKFMVYLQKENIIDESGMPKERFSAEFPKEGPSILRIQQVVRGDSAAYFCASSPKEETQYFGPGTRLLVL.

This clonotype was counted between two and nine times. This chain connects TRBV7-9 to TRBJ2-7; D gene unclear. V was trimmed by 3 bases and J by 0 bases, leaving 15 bases between them. The CDR3 runs to 16 residues. Germline V gives CDR1 SEHNR, CDR2 FQNEAQ (reference sequence). The CDR3 DNA sequence: TGTGCCAGCAGCTTTCGGACCCAGTTGCTCTCCTACGAGCAGTACTTC. It is translated as CASSFRTQLLSYEQYF.

This chain connects TRBV6-5 to TRBJ2-7; TRBD1 matches at 9 bases. There are 15 residues in the CDR3. With V trimmed by 6 bases and J by 2 bases, 8 bases remained unmatched. CDR1 MNHEY and CDR2 SVGAGI come from the germline V gene. This CDR3 is CASSRGTGSPYEQYF. Written as DNA, the CDR3 is TGTGCCAGCAGCCGAGGGACAGGGTCCCCCTACGAGCAGTACTTC.

V gene TRBV2 combines with J gene TRBJ2-5; 8 bases are a match to TRBD1. With V trimmed by 6 bases and J by 0 bases, 3 bases remained unmatched. The germline V gene has CDR1 SNHLY and CDR2 FYNNEI. The CDR3 is made up of 14 amino acids. This CDR3 is CASRRDRHQETQYF. The DNA of the CDR3 is TGTGCCAGCAGGAGGGACAGGCACCAAGAGACCCAGTACTTC.

V gene TRBV7-8 combines with J gene TRBJ1-2; 11 nucleotides match TRBD1. CDR3 length equals 16 residues. The ends lost 3 bases at V and 3 bases at J; junction bases unmatched: 6. In germline, CDR1 is SGHVS, CDR2 FQNEAQ. The CDR3 region has the DNA TGTGCCAGCAGCTTGAAACCGGGACAGGGGGACTATGGCTACACCTTC. Translating it yields CASSLKPGQGDYGYTF.